This TCR beta chain originates from a study of radiation and T cells in renal cell carcinoma. Sequencing was performed with immunoSEQ multiplex PCR; in TCRdb, only in-frame clones are kept and a portion is missing. The sample shows over 120,000 clones, roughly 90% of them seen only once. Specified time point: blood 4 weeks post-SBRT, at nephrectomy. Treatment indicated: 15 Gy SBRT to primary tumor, nephrectomy 4 weeks later. Nephrectomy followed 15 Gy stereotactic body radiation by 4 weeks. The tumor was a clear cell renal cell carcinoma. Notes on the study in general: Top tumor clonotypes rose in blood 2 weeks post-radiation, then contracted.

Germline trimming cut 4 bases from V and 1 base from J; bases unmatched to any gene: 2. In germline, CDR1 is SGHNT, CDR2 YENEEA. This CDR3 region has 14 residues. This clone was detected only a few times. The antigen remains unidentified. The chain recombines TRBV11-3 with TRBJ1-1, with 8 positions matching TRBD1. The material sequenced was blood, taken from a patient whose treatment included radiotherapy and nephrectomy. The TCR was taken from a woman in her forties or fifties with renal cell carcinoma. The CDR3 DNA reads TGTGCCAGCAGCTCCGGGACAGGGAACACTGAAGCTTTCTTT. This encodes CASSSGTGNTEAFF.